The clone carrying this TCR beta chain was detected ten times or more. What it binds is unknown. The assay was immunoSEQ multiplex PCR, and TCRdb's table has in-frame clones only and misses some. The sample contains 300,000 to 350,000 clones, about 82% of which appear only once. The sample belongs to a study of Ad26.COV2.S vaccination and SARS-CoV-2 variants. Study summary: Donor was in the COV1001 Ad26.COV2.S trial arm.

This CDR3 has 12 amino acids. Deletions cut 5 bases from V and 7 bases from J, with 8 bases between. This sample's treatment: 15 to 20 received Ad26.COV2.S at low or high dose, single or two shots; several received placebo; per-sample allocation not given. Each sample was drawn 63 days after the first injection (of vaccine or placebo). Vaccine was an Ad26 vector expressing Wuhan-strain SARS-CoV-2 spike. Whole-study results and caveats: Assessments of TCR breadth and depth may have underestimated the total T cell responses.

This sequence joins TRBV12-3 or TRBV12-4 and TRBJ1-4; a weak D match, TRBD1 (5 bases). The material was peripheral blood, obtained in a trial of Ad26.COV2.S vaccine versus placebo. This clonotype was sampled from a person between 18 and 65 years old who received the Ad26.COV2.S COVID-19 vaccine or a placebo. The CDR3 loop reads CASSPQGEKLFF. In DNA form, the CDR3 reads TGTGCCAGCAGTCCGCAGGGTGAAAAACTGTTTTTT.